This T cell receptor (beta chain) came from a study of T cells in Graves' hyperthyroidism and ophthalmopathy. Hyperthyroidism had been newly diagnosed in patients aged 18 to 65, and its duration was under 2 months. In its sample, this clonotype was seen many times. Using RNA transcripts as the source, TCR beta CDR3 regions were amplified. TCR CDR3 regions were first amplified by RT-PCR with HTBI primers. TCRdb called the multiplex PCR reads again in MiXCR, with one record for every CDR3 protein. The table records roughly 360,000 distinct CDR3 sequences, approximately 12% of them present only once. V shed 7 bases and J 2 bases; nucleotides not matched to a gene: 9. CDR3 length: 17 residues. Germline CDR1 and CDR2: SGHRS and YFSETQ.

The chain carries TRBV5-1 and TRBJ2-2; 12 bases align to TRBD2. Sequenced: blood. This receptor was identified in a man aged 25 to 40 with Graves' hyperthyroidism that later progressed to Graves' ophthalmopathy. CDR3 sequence reads: CASVLTSGGRNTGELFF. CDR3 coding DNA: TGCGCCAGCGTGTTGACTAGCGGGGGCCGAAACACCGGGGAGCTGTTTTTT.